The T cell receptor beta chain described here comes from a study of technical replicates of blood from a handful of donors. V lost 1 base to trimming and J lost 3 bases, with 15 bases between them. Per the germline V gene, CDR1 is MGHRA and CDR2 is YSYEKL. The CDR3 totals 16 residues. Assay used: immunoSEQ multiplex PCR; TCRdb lists only in-frame clones, some missing. The table lists some 83,000 clones, 85% to 95% of them singletons. This receptor was taken from a human donor in good health. The gene calls are TRBV4-1 and TRBJ1-1, with D unresolved. The material sequenced was T cells isolated from PBMCs. CDR3 nucleotide sequence: TGCGCCAGCAGCCAAGCCCCCCCTCCGTTTTACACTGAAGCTTTCTTT. Amino acids: CASSQAPPPFYTEAFF.